One and the same sample provided the 23 T cell receptor beta chains below, sequenced in a study of CD8 T cells in Susac syndrome (dated by TCRdb to about 2019). The library came from the immunoSEQ multiplex PCR assay. RNA was extracted with the RNeasy kit and about 0.5 to 1 ug was reverse transcribed using random hexamers. The raw public reads went through TCRdb reprocessing: fastp at Q25, MiXCR clone calling, in-frame beta chains kept. CDR3 protein duplicates are merged, each entry listing the most common genes and DNA. For this sample there are fewer than 150,000 distinct CDR3 sequences; roughly 94% appear just once. 0.27% of the sample is taken by the ten largest. Sequencing input: CD8+ T cells from PBMCs. The receptor set was obtained from a human donor in good health.

The V and J genes are TRBV15 and TRBJ2-7; no firm D call. The CDR3 has 13 residues. V lost 0 bases and J lost 3, with 6 bases in between. Germline V gives CDR1 LNHNV, CDR2 YYDKDF (reference sequence). CDR3 region: CATSRDSIYEQYF. CDR3 sequence (DNA): TGTGCCACCAGCAGAGATTCGATCTACGAGCAGTACTTC.

V usage is TRBV3-1 and J usage is TRBJ2-5, with TRBD2 identical over 7 bases. The V gene's germline CDR1 is LGHDT and CDR2 YNNKEL (reference sequence). The CDR3 has 15 residues. Germline trimming cut 4 bases from V and 2 bases from J; bases unmatched to any gene: 7. Here the CDR3 DNA reads TGTGCCAGCAGCCCCGCTTCAGCGGGACAAGAGACCCAGTACTTC. Its translation: CASSPASAGQETQYF.

V gene TRBV27 combines with J gene TRBJ1-1; 7 bases are a match to TRBD1. After removal of 6 bases from V and 0 bases from J, the junction contained 7 bases not matched to a gene. Germline loops: CDR1 MNHEY, CDR2 SMNVEV (reference sequence). CDR3 length: 15 amino acids. The DNA of the CDR3 is TGTGCCAGCAGAGACAGGGTACTGGTGAACACTGAAGCTTTCTTT. This codes for CASRDRVLVNTEAFF.

The genes are TRBV12-3 or TRBV12-4 and TRBJ1-2, with 8 positions matching TRBD1. This CDR3 comprises 14 residues. The V segment lost 5 bases and the J segment 4 bases; nucleotides outside the gene matches: 6. CDR3: CASSTGTGSYGYTF. CDR3 nucleotide sequence: TGTGCCAGCAGTACCGGGACAGGCTCCTATGGCTACACCTTC.

V usage is TRBV12-3 or TRBV12-4 and J usage is TRBJ2-1; unclear D gene. The CDR3 extends over 12 amino acids. Trimming stripped 3 bases from V and 4 bases from J, with 4 bases between. CDR3 nucleotides: TGTGCCAGCAGTTTTAGATACAATGAGCAGTTCTTC. Protein sequence: CASSFRYNEQFF.

This clonotype was counted only a few times. The chain links TRBV27 to TRBJ2-2, with 13 bases aligning to TRBD2. The CDR3 has 16 residues. CDR1 MNHEY and CDR2 SMNVEV come from the germline V gene (reference sequence). With V trimmed by 4 bases and J by 5 bases, 4 bases remained unmatched. The CDR3 DNA is TGTGCCAGCAGTTCTCCGGGACTAGCGGGAACCGGGGAGCTGTTTTTT. Protein product: CASSSPGLAGTGELFF.

V gene TRBV6-5 combines with J gene TRBJ2-7, with TRBD2 identical over 11 bases. CDR1 MNHEY and CDR2 SVGAGI come from the germline V gene. V trimming: 4 bases; J trimming: 5 bases; junction bases outside the gene matches: 7. There are 15 residues in the CDR3. The CDR3 DNA follows: TGTGCCAGCAGTTCGTCCGGGACTAGCGGAGACGAGCAGTACTTC. It translates to CASSSSGTSGDEQYF.

V gene TRBV29-1 combines with J gene TRBJ2-5; D unclear. Trimming removed 7 bases at V and 3 bases at J, with 15 bases between. There are 13 residues in the CDR3. Germline V gene sequence: CDR1 SQVTM, CDR2 ANQGSEA. As DNA, the CDR3 is TGCAGCGCCCGGGTGGGGAATGAAGAGACCCAGTACTTC. This sequence encodes CSARVGNEETQYF.

V gene TRBV7-9 combines with J gene TRBJ2-7, with a weak D call TRBD1 (6 bases). In germline, CDR1 is SEHNR, CDR2 FQNEAQ (reference sequence). V dropped 1 base and J dropped 4 bases, with 14 bases sitting between them. This CDR3 contains 15 residues. CDR3 residues: CASSLVGRGPYEQYF. The CDR3 DNA reads as TGTGCCAGCAGCTTAGTGGGCAGGGGTCCGTACGAGCAGTACTTC.

V is TRBV7-9 and J is TRBJ2-4; D is unclear. This CDR3 is 12 amino acids long. The V end lost 5 bases, the J end lost 5 bases, and 7 bases lay between the germline ends. Germline CDR1 SEHNR, CDR2 FQNEAQ (reference sequence). DNA of the CDR3: TGTGCCAGCAGCCATACAGAAAACATTCAGTACTTC. Translating it yields CASSHTENIQYF.

The V gene is TRBV23-1, the J gene TRBJ2-1; no clear D. TRBV23-1 carries the ORF label, with uncertain function. The CDR3 sequence is 12 residues long. V was pared by 2 bases and J by 10 bases, with 9 bases between. The CDR3 DNA sequence: TGCGCCAGCAGTCAAACTACAGAGGAGCAGTTCTTC. It specifies CASSQTTEEQFF.

The chain uses TRBV27 and TRBJ2-7; D call uncertain. There are 15 residues in the CDR3. V lost 3 bases and J lost 2, with 14 bases in between. Per germline, CDR1 MNHEY and CDR2 SMNVEV (reference sequence). CDR3 sequence: CASSFWSDQAYEQYF. DNA of the CDR3: TGTGCCAGCAGTTTCTGGTCGGACCAAGCCTACGAGCAGTACTTC.

The chain links TRBV20-1 to TRBJ2-5; D may be TRBD1 (6 bases). The CDR3 length is 14 residues. Between the trimmed V and J ends, which lost 4 bases and 2 bases, there was a span of 14 bases. Germline CDR1 and CDR2: DFQATT and SNEGSKA (reference sequence). CDR3 protein: CSAIDGRGQETQYF. CDR3 bases: TGCAGTGCTATAGATGGCAGGGGTCAAGAGACCCAGTACTTC.

This sequence joins TRBV27 and TRBJ2-2; 8 bases are a match to TRBD2. The CDR3 loop spans 16 amino acids. Unmatched junction bases numbered 12, after V lost 8 bases and J lost 4 bases. CDR1 and CDR2 (germline): MNHEY, SMNVEV (reference sequence). DNA for the CDR3: TGTGCCAGCGCCGACCGGGTCAGCGGGGGCACCGGGGAGCTGTTTTTT. It translates to CASADRVSGGTGELFF.

This rearrangement joins TRBV7-2 to TRBJ2-1; the D is unclear. V lost 5 bases, J lost 7 bases, and 15 bases lay in between. This CDR3 contains 14 residues. Looked up from germline, CDR1 is SGHTA and CDR2 is FQGNSA. CDR3 DNA sequence: TGTGCCAGCAGCCCCGGTCCCCTGACAAATGAGCAGTTCTTC. This gives the protein CASSPGPLTNEQFF.

The CDR3 region has the DNA TGTGCCAGCAGCTTGTCTAGCGGGAGCGGCACAGATACGCAGTATTTT. Its translation is CASSLSSGSGTDTQYF. The chain combines TRBV7-2 with TRBJ2-3; TRBD2 agrees at 10 bases. The ends lost 3 bases at V and 1 base at J; junction bases unmatched: 4. Germline V lookup: CDR1 SGHTA, CDR2 FQGNSA. The CDR3 totals 16 residues.

This clonotype was recorded once. This chain uses TRBV3-1 with TRBJ1-4, with D unclear. This CDR3 is 14 amino acids long. CDR1 LGHDT and CDR2 YNNKEL come from the germline V gene (reference sequence). Trimming removed 4 bases at V and 3 bases at J, with 9 bases between. This CDR3 is CASSPAHPNEKLFF. In DNA, the CDR3 is TGTGCCAGCAGCCCAGCACATCCTAATGAAAAACTGTTTTTT.

The chain recombines TRBV2 with TRBJ1-4; D might be TRBD1 (5 bases). V shed 1 base and J shed 3 bases, with 6 bases lying between them. Germline V gives CDR1 SNHLY, CDR2 FYNNEI. CDR3 size: 14 residues. CDR3 sequence: CASSEGTPNEKLFF. In DNA, the CDR3 is TGTGCCAGCAGTGAAGGGACACCTAATGAAAAACTGTTTTTT.

The CDR3 here is CASVGQGEAFF. Written as DNA, the CDR3 is TGTGCCAGCGTGGGACAGGGTGAAGCTTTCTTT. The chain recombines TRBV5-4 with TRBJ1-1; 9 nucleotides line up with TRBD1. In germline, CDR1 is SGHNT, CDR2 YYREEE (reference sequence). The V and J ends lost 7 bases and 7 bases, in that order; junction bases with no gene match: 2. The CDR3 totals 11 residues.

The chain carries TRBV12-3 or TRBV12-4 and TRBJ2-1; 12 nucleotides match TRBD2. The length of the CDR3 is 19 residues. Trimming at V came to 6 bases and at J to 4 bases, leaving 16 bases not matched to a gene. Here the CDR3 reads CASSFTGTLGLAGYNEQFF. The DNA of the CDR3 is TGTGCCAGCAGCTTCACCGGGACACTCGGACTAGCGGGGTACAATGAGCAGTTCTTC.

The chain combines TRBV29-1 with TRBJ1-2, with 7 bases matching TRBD1. This CDR3 is built from 12 residues. The germline CDR1 and CDR2 sequences are SQVTM and ANQGSEA. The V gene end was trimmed by 5 bases and the J gene end by 6 bases; junction bases not matched to a gene: 6. The CDR3 nucleotides read TGCAGCGTTAAGAGGGGGCTGGATGGCTACACCTTC. Protein: CSVKRGLDGYTF.

This clonotype was seen only once. The chain has TRBV29-1 and TRBJ2-4; D gene ambiguous. Trimming removed 6 bases at V and 7 bases at J, with 10 bases between. This CDR3 has 11 amino acids. The germline V gene has CDR1 SQVTM and CDR2 ANQGSEA. The CDR3 here is CSVDDSNIQYF. DNA for the CDR3: TGCAGCGTCGACGACTCGAACATTCAGTACTTC. Based on the CDR3 plus reference TRBV29-1 and TRBJ2-4, the full variable domain is SAVISQKPSRDICQRGTSLTIQCQVDSQVTMMFWYRQQPGQSLTLIATANQGSEATYESGFVIDKFPISRPNLTFSTLTVSNMSPEDSSIYLCSVDDSNIQYFGAGTRLSVL.

The rearrangement uses TRBV27 and TRBJ1-2, with 9 bases fitting TRBD1. The germline V gene encodes CDR1 MNHEY and CDR2 SMNVEV (reference sequence). The J segment lost 2 bases and the V segment lost 10 bases, leaving 8 bases of the junction unmatched. CDR3 length: 14 amino acids. CDR3 sequence (DNA): TGTGCCACCAACGACAGGGGGGCAAACTATGGCTACACCTTC. Its protein is CATNDRGANYGYTF.